The 9 T cell receptor beta chains below come from one sample, sequenced in a study of cytomegalovirus exposure and HLA in healthy donors (dated by TCRdb to 2016 to 2017). Library generation was performed with the immunoSEQ multiplex PCR assay. For the multiplex PCR, a mixture combining 60 forward primers for TCR Vbeta segments and 13 reverse primers for TCR Jbeta segments was used. The immuneACCESS repertoire file appears here via TCRdb, limited to in-frame rearrangements. These files lack a portion of the clones; in checked studies, under half of the deficit traces to unresolved V genes, and the cause of the others is not known. This sample's listing comprises roughly 120,000 clones. 3.7% of the sample belongs to the ten largest clones. Sequences were obtained from PBMCs. The receptors here all came from a man aged 25-45 years in good health and CMV-seronegative.

The CDR3 DNA reads TGTGCCAGCTCACCTACGCACGCGGGGATCGGTGCTGAAGCTTTCTTT. This gives the protein CASSPTHAGIGAEAFF. The chain combines TRBV18 with TRBJ1-1; D ambiguous. V was trimmed by 3 bases and J by 6 bases, leaving 20 bases between them. Germline-derived CDR1 and CDR2 are KGHSH and LQKENI. This CDR3 has 16 amino acids.

This sequence joins TRBV11-2 and TRBJ2-5, with 9 nucleotides matching TRBD1. CDR1 is SGHAT, CDR2 FQNNGV, per germline. The CDR3 length is 17 residues. With 5 bases clipped from V and 2 bases from J, the junction kept 12 bases outside the gene matches. DNA of the CDR3: TGTGCCAGCAGCCCTGGACAGGGGCCGAGTAGGCAAGAGACCCAGTACTTC. It is translated as CASSPGQGPSRQETQYF.

This chain connects TRBV5-4 to TRBJ1-1, with D possibly TRBD1 on 5 matching bases. The germline gives CDR1 SGHNT, CDR2 YYREEE (reference sequence). V gave up 0 bases and J gave up 7 bases, with 28 bases separating them. This CDR3 region has 19 residues. The CDR3 region has the DNA TGTGCCAGCAGCTTGGATAAGATAATCGACAGTGTGGAAAACGATGAAGCTTTCTTT. It codes for CASSLDKIIDSVENDEAFF.

This sequence joins TRBV5-1 and TRBJ1-3; possible D gene TRBD1, 5 bases. Germline V gene sequence: CDR1 SGHRS, CDR2 YFSETQ. The V gene lost 0 bases and the J gene lost 0 bases, with 7 bases spanning the gap. The CDR3 runs 15 residues. In DNA, the CDR3 is TGCGCCAGCAGCTTGGAGACAGCCTCTGGAAACACCATATATTTT. It encodes CASSLETASGNTIYF.

The rearrangement uses TRBV5-1 and TRBJ1-4; D is undetermined. The CDR3 spans 16 residues. V lost 4 bases to trimming and J lost 4 bases, with 17 bases between them. Germline V lookup: CDR1 SGHRS, CDR2 YFSETQ. The CDR3 bases are TGCGCCAGCAGCCGCGAGTTGCAGGCGCGTAATGAAAAACTGTTTTTT. This encodes CASSRELQARNEKLFF.

V and J are TRBV5-4 and TRBJ2-3, with 8 nucleotides matching TRBD2. With V trimmed by 0 bases and J by 1 base, 4 bases remained unmatched. Germline V gene data show CDR1 as SGHNT and CDR2 as YYREEE (reference sequence). CDR3 length: 16 residues. The CDR3 loop reads CASSLDGGAGTDTQYF. DNA of the CDR3: TGTGCCAGCAGCTTGGACGGGGGGGCCGGCACAGATACGCAGTATTTT.

The rearrangement uses TRBV5-1 and TRBJ2-1; D not certain. The CDR3 runs to 15 residues. With 0 bases removed from V and 0 bases from J, the gap between germline ends came to 7 bases. Germline V CDR1 and CDR2: SGHRS, YFSETQ. CDR3 nucleotides: TGCGCCAGCAGCTTGGCCGAGAGCTCCTACAATGAGCAGTTCTTC. As protein: CASSLAESSYNEQFF.

The gene calls are TRBV5-6 and TRBJ1-1; D is unclear. The CDR3 is 12 residues long. CDR1 and CDR2 from the germline V gene are SGHDT and YYEEEE. Deletions cut 4 bases from V and 6 bases from J, with 10 bases between. CDR3 bases: TGTGCCAGCAGCATGTGGACTGCTGAAGCTTTCTTT. This sequence encodes CASSMWTAEAFF.

This chain connects TRBV30 to TRBJ1-2; 8 nucleotides align to TRBD1. From germline, CDR1 is GTSNPN and CDR2 SVGIG (reference sequence). V shed 5 bases, J shed 0 bases, and the junction held 8 bases outside the gene matches. The CDR3 has 15 residues. The CDR3 protein is CAWGGQGGSNYGYTF. Written as DNA, the CDR3 is TGTGCCTGGGGCGGACAGGGAGGGTCTAACTATGGCTACACCTTC.